What follows is one TCR beta chain and its context. The antigen remains unidentified. Resections that were taken during corrective heart surgery supplied the thymus tissue. TCRdb's table, derived via immunoSEQ multiplex PCR, lists solely in-frame clones and lacks some. The data contain some 120,000 clones, around 94% of them singletons. The record originates from a study of human thymus T cells. Study observations and caveats: Repertoires from thymus and blood appeared to show biased V and J gene usage.

Looked up from germline, CDR1 is SNHLY and CDR2 is FYNNEI. The V segment lost 11 bases and the J segment 6 bases; nucleotides outside the gene matches: 12. The CDR3 is 13 amino acids. V usage is TRBV2 and J usage is TRBJ2-7; 8 bases agree with TRBD2. Sequences were obtained from thymus tissue. The sequence was obtained from a boy younger than two with a congenital heart defect but otherwise immunologically healthy. In nucleotides, the CDR3 is TGTGCCCAATCGGGGGGGCGGCTAGGCGAGCAGTACTTC. Its translation: CAQSGGRLGEQYF.